The rows below give T cell receptor beta chains drawn from one sample of a study of cytomegalovirus exposure and HLA in healthy donors. This table comes from immunoSEQ multiplex PCR, and its TCRdb copy is limited to in-frame clones, with some not included. The sample has approximately 100,000 clones; around 60% are singletons. Source material: PBMCs. Receptors were obtained from a human donor in good health. Both conserved end residues are part of each CDR3. The D gene is left open where the match is weak. For some rows the clone size is stated as once, few or many, or as a class when expanded; others skip it.

clone size	J gene	D gene	V gene	CDR3 protein	CDR3 DNA
once	TRBJ2-2	.	TRBV9	CASSVGPESGTGELFF	TGTGCCAGCAGCGTAGGACCGGAGTCTGGCACCGGGGAGCTGTTTTTT
once	TRBJ1-2	TRBD1	TRBV30	CAWMRTGNYGYTF	TGTGCCTGGATGAGGACAGGGAACTATGGCTACACCTTC
.	TRBJ2-7	TRBD1	TRBV2	CASSATYRGPGYEQYF	TGTGCCAGCAGTGCGACCTACAGGGGGCCTGGGTACGAGCAGTACTTC
.	TRBJ1-2	TRBD1	TRBV19	CATNSRDRDYGYTF	TGTGCCACTAATAGCCGGGACAGGGACTATGGCTACACCTTC
.	TRBJ2-7	TRBD1	TRBV18	CASSPQRTGSYEQYF	TGTGCCAGCTCACCGCAAAGGACAGGGTCCTACGAGCAGTACTTC
.	TRBJ2-1	TRBD2	TRBV7-3	CASSPRGGEGNNEQFF	TGTGCCAGCAGCCCCCGGGGGGGGGAGGGAAACAATGAGCAGTTCTTC
.	TRBJ1-6	TRBD1	TRBV5-4	CASSGEGQGKNSPLHF	TGTGCCAGCAGCGGTGAGGGACAGGGCAAAAATTCACCCCTCCACTTT
few	TRBJ2-5	TRBD1	TRBV5-6	CASSHGQGIETQYF	TGTGCCAGCAGCCACGGACAGGGTATAGAGACCCAGTACTTC
few	TRBJ2-7	.	TRBV2	CASSDQGTLYEQYF	TGTGCCAGCAGTGACCAGGGAACTTTATACGAGCAGTACTTC
once	TRBJ2-3	.	TRBV9	CASSGDSTHTQYF	TGTGCCAGCAGCGGGGACTCGACACATACGCAGTATTTT
.	TRBJ1-3	.	TRBV7-9	CCTVGNTIYF	TGTTGTACGGTTGGAAACACCATATATTTT
.	TRBJ1-1	.	TRBV6-5	CASSYDRRTEAFF	TGTGCCAGCAGTTACGACAGACGCACTGAAGCTTTCTTT
.	TRBJ2-7	.	TRBV4-1	CASSQGQVSYEQYF	TGCGCCAGCAGCCAAGGACAGGTATCCTACGAGCAGTACTTC
.	TRBJ1-2	.	TRBV2	CASRVGQRGYTF	TGTGCCAGCAGGGTCGGACAGAGGGGCTACACCTTC
.	TRBJ2-1	.	TRBV7-8	CASSLEVRYNEQFF	TGTGCCAGCAGCTTAGAAGTCAGATACAATGAGCAGTTCTTC
few	TRBJ2-3	.	TRBV19	CASSTSVVLTDTQYF	TGTGCCAGTAGTACCAGCGTCGTACTCACAGATACGCAGTATTTT
.	TRBJ2-5	.	TRBV27	CASSLASYQETQYF	TGTGCCAGCAGTTTAGCGTCGTACCAAGAGACCCAGTACTTC
.	TRBJ2-1	.	TRBV9	CASSPRAYNEQFF	TGTGCCAGCAGCCCCCGAGCCTACAATGAGCAGTTCTTC
.	TRBJ2-2	.	TRBV7-2	CASSFTGTGELFF	TGTGCCAGCAGCTTTACAGGCACCGGGGAGCTGTTTTTT
.	TRBJ2-7	TRBD2	TRBV29-1	CSVEDQTSRYEQYF	TGCAGCGTTGAAGATCAGACTAGCAGGTACGAGCAGTACTTC
few	TRBJ1-2	.	TRBV14	CASSQVTANYGYTF	TGTGCCAGCAGCCAAGTAACAGCTAACTATGGCTACACCTTC
.	TRBJ2-1	TRBD2	TRBV7-2	CASSLASSGYNEQFF	TGTGCCAGCAGCTTAGCATCTAGCGGGTACAATGAGCAGTTCTTC
.	TRBJ2-7	.	TRBV5-1	CASSLTENSYEQYF	TGCGCCAGCTCCCTCACAGAAAATTCCTACGAGCAGTACTTC
few	TRBJ2-7	.	TRBV4-2	CASSQDQDGTYEQYF	TGTGCCAGCAGCCAAGATCAGGACGGGACCTACGAGCAGTACTTC
.	TRBJ1-5	TRBD1	TRBV4-3	CASSQAIGGQGYQPQHF	TGCGCCAGCAGCCAAGCTATAGGGGGACAGGGTTACCAGCCCCAGCATTTT
.	TRBJ2-2	.	TRBV7-9	CASSLDREGTGELFF	TGTGCCAGCAGCTTGGACAGGGAGGGCACCGGGGAGCTGTTTTTT
once	TRBJ1-1	.	TRBV5-1	CASSLAGSDTEAFF	TGCGCCAGCAGCTTGGCAGGGTCGGACACTGAAGCTTTCTTT
.	TRBJ2-3	.	TRBV5-1	CASSPGLDGTSTDTQYF	TGCGCCAGCAGCCCAGGACTTGACGGGACTAGCACAGATACGCAGTATTTT
few	TRBJ1-6	.	TRBV7-7	CASSLDRNSPLHF	TGTGCTAGCAGCTTAGACAGGAATTCACCCCTCCACTTT
.	TRBJ1-1	TRBD1	TRBV30	CAWGRDRVKTFF	TGTGCCTGGGGTAGGGACAGGGTAAAAACTTTCTTT
.	TRBJ1-6	.	TRBV2	CASSDSPGGLRYSPLHF	TGTGCCAGCAGTGATTCACCGGGGGGGCTTAGGTATTCACCCCTCCACTTT